This is a list of T cell receptor beta chains from one sample in a study of regulatory T cells in long-lasting Graves disease. A single record per CDR3 protein comes from TCRdb applying MiXCR to the multiplex PCR reads. The table shows roughly 500,000 distinct CDR3 sequences, with 22% occurring only once. This material consisted of peripheral blood mononuclear cells (PBMCs), taken when the disease was refractory, from a patient treated with antithyroid drugs. The source is a female donor with Graves disease. Each CDR3 is given without its conserved first and last residue. Clone size is not always given. Where it is, it says once, few, many or a class for expanded clones.

v_call	clone_size	cdr3_aa
TRBV20-1	NA	SAQRFAYEQY
TRBV10-3	few	AISEPSKSEAF
TRBV24-1	many	ATSDSSKGT
TRBV7-2	NA	ASSPDRVFNYGYT
TRBV20-1	NA	SAIGFSGTGETQY
TRBV30	few	AWRGGNQPQH
TRBV7-2	many	ASSLGDGEFETQY
TRBV7-3	few	ASSPTRGIQY
TRBV2	many	ASSVQQRGTEAF
TRBV2	many	ASSAPLIAGLETQY
TRBV7-8	NA	ASSPAPGDRGPQH
TRBV11-2	many	ASSLAIGGETQY
TRBV29-1	NA	SAKTQTGNTIY
TRBV24-1	NA	ATSVPSGRRAGELF
TRBV30	NA	ALATGANVLT
TRBV6-1	many	ASSETTITDTQY
TRBV19	few	SYGNTIY
TRBV3-1	NA	ASSQESPGVPNEQF
TRBV20-1	NA	SARDRVADTQY
TRBV7-2	many	ASSLGDLFSYEQY
TRBV18	NA	ASSRQPDRMNTEAF
TRBV20-1	NA	SARAPIFEHSFSYEQY
TRBV7-8	NA	ASSSGAGDSYEQY
TRBV6-2/TRBV6-3	many	ASRGDISYEQY
TRBV28	many	ASNLGGLSYEQY
TRBV6-2/TRBV6-3	many	ASSYMAPSRLGYEQY
TRBV20-1	few	SAIQGNIQY
TRBV11-3	many	ASSFNGGDTEAF
TRBV19	few	ASSIDLADTGELF
TRBV11-3	few	ASSRLEGAGEQY
TRBV7-9	many	ASRSATQETQY
TRBV20-1	NA	SASTGGTSNQPQH
TRBV12-3/TRBV12-4	NA	ASRGLAGGAGTDTQY
TRBV5-1	NA	ASRDRTADGYT
TRBV6-5	NA	ASSYSGGAERAF
TRBV7-2	many	ASSLRQTYEQY
TRBV28	many	ASSLTLGQGSYEQY
TRBV19	many	ATHWADSNSNYGYT
TRBV10-3	many	ATSRDSRTYEQY
TRBV7-2	once	ASSLVEGAGTEAF
TRBV9	NA	ASSAGYGYT
TRBV5-1	many	ASSLEADHEQY
TRBV5-1	NA	ASSDDRYTGELF
TRBV20-1	many	SAPGRGSLNTEAF
TRBV12-3/TRBV12-4	many	ASSLGQGFENEAF
TRBV28	many	ASSVTAGTVNQPQH
TRBV9	few	ASSVGGFAGQSQETQY
TRBV7-2	many	ASSSGQGVYNSPLH
TRBV28	many	ASRSGQVNNQPQH
TRBV15	NA	ATSGDRGPGELF
TRBV6-2/TRBV6-3	many	ASSYFDEQY
TRBV7-6	few	ASSLPSGSSYNEQF
TRBV20-1	few	SARPRGRDGYT
TRBV10-3	NA	AISESRVNYGYT
TRBV10-3	many	AIRDHGQQETQY